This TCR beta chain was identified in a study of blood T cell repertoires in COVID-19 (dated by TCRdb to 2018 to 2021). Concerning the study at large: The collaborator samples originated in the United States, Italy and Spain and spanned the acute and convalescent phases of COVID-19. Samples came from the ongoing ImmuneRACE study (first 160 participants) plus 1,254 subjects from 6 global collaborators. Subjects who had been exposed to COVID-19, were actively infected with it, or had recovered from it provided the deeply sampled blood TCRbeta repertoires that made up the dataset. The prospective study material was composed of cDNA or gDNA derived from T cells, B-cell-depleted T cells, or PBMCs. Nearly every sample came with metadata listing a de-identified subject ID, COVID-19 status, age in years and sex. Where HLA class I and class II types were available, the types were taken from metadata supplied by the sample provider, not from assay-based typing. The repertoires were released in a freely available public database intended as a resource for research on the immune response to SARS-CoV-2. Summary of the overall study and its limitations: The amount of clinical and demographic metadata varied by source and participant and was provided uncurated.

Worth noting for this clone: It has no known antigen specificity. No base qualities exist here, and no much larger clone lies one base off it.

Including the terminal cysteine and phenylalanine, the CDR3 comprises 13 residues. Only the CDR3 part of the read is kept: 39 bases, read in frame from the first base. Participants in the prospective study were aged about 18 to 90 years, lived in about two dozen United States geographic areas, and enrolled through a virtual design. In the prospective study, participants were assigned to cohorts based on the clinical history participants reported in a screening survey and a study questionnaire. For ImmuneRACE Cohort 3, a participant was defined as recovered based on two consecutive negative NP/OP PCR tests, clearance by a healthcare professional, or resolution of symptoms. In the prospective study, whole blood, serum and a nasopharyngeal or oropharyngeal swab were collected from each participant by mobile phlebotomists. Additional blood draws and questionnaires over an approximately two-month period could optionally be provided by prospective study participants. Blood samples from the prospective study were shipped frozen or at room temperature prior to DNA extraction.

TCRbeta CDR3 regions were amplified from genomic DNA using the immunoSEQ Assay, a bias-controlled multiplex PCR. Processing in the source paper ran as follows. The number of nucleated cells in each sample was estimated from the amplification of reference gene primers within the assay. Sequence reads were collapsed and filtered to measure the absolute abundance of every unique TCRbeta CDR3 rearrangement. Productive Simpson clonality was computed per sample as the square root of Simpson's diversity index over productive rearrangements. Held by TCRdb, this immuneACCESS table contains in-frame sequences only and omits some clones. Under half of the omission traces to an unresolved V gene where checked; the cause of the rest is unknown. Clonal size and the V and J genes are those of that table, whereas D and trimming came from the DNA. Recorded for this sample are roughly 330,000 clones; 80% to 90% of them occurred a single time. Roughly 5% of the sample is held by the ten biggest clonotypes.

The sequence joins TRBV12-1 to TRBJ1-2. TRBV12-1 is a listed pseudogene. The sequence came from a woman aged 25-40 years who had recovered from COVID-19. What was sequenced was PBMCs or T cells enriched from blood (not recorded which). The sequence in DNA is TGTGCCAGCCACCTGGGGAGGGTCTATGGCTACACCTTC. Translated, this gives CASHLGRVYGYTF.